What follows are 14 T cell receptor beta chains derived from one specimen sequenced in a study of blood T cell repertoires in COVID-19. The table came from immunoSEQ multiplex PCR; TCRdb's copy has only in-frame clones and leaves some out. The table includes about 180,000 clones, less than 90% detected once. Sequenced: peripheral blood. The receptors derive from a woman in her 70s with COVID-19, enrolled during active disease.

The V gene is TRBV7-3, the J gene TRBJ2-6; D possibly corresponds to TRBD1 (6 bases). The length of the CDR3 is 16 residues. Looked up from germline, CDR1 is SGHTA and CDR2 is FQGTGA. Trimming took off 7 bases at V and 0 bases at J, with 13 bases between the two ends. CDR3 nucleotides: TGTGCCAGCACGTCGACAGGACCCTCTGGGGCCAACGTCCTGACTTTC. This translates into CASTSTGPSGANVLTF.

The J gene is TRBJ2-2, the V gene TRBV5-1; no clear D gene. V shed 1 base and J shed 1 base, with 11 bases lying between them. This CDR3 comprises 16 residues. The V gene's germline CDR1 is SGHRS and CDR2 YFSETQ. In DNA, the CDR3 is TGCGCCAGCAGCTTGCTCCCTATCGGGAACACCGGGGAGCTGTTTTTT. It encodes CASSLLPIGNTGELFF.

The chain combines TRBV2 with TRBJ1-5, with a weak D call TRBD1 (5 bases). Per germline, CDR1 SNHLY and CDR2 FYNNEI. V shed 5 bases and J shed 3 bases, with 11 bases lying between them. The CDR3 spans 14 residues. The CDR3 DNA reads TGTGCCAGCAGTCCCGACAGAAACAATCAGCCCCAGCATTTT. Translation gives CASSPDRNNQPQHF.

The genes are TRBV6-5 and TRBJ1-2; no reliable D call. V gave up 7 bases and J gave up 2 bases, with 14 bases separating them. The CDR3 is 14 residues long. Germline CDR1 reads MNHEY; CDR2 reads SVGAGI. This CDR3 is CASTRPGGNYGYTF. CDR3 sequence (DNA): TGTGCCAGCACTCGCCCAGGTGGGAACTATGGCTACACCTTC.

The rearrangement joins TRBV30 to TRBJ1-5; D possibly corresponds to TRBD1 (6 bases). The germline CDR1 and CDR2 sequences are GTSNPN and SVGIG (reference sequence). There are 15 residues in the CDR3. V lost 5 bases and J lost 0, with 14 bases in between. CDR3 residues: CAWSYQGTSNQPQHF. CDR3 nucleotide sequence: TGTGCCTGGTCTTACCAGGGGACTAGCAATCAGCCCCAGCATTTT.

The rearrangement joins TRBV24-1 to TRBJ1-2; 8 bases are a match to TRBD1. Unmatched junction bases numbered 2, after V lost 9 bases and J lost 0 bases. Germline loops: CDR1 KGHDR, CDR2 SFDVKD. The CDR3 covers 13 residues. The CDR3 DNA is TGTGCCACCGGACAGGGAGCTAACTATGGCTACACCTTC. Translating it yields CATGQGANYGYTF.

This CDR3 is CASSLTGLNQPQHF. CDR3 in DNA: TGTGCCAGCAGCTTGACAGGGCTCAATCAGCCCCAGCATTTT. The V call is TRBV7-9, the J call TRBJ1-5, with 7 bases identical to TRBD1. V shed 3 bases and J 3 bases; nucleotides not matched to a gene: 2. The CDR3 is 14 amino acids. CDR1 SEHNR and CDR2 FQNEAQ come from the germline V gene (reference sequence).

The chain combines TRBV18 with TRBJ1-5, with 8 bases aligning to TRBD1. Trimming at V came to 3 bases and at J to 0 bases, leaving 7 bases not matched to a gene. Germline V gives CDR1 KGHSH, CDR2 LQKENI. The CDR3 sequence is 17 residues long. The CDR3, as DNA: TGTGCCAGCTCACCCGGGACAGGATCTCATAGCAATCAGCCCCAGCATTTT. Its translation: CASSPGTGSHSNQPQHF.

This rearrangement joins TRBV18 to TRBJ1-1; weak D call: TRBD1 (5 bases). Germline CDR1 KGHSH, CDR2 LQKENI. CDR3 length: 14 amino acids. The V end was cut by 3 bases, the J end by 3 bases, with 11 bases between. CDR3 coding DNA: TGTGCCAGCTCACCTACTAGCAGGGACACTGAAGCTTTCTTT. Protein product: CASSPTSRDTEAFF.

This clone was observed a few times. In DNA, the CDR3 is TGTGCCAGCAGGTCTATGGCTGAAGCTTTCTTT. It translates to CASRSMAEAFF. The chain joins TRBV28 to TRBJ1-1; D uncertain. CDR1 and CDR2 (germline): MDHEN, SYDVKM. The CDR3 covers 11 residues. V lost 6 bases and J 6 bases, leaving 8 bases between the germline ends.

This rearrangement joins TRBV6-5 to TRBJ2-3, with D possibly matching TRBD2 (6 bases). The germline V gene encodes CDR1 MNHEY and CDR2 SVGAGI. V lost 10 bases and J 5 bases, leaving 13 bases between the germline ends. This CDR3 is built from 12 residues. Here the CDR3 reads CATRRREDTQYF. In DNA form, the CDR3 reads TGTGCCACCCGTCGGCGGGAAGATACGCAGTATTTT.

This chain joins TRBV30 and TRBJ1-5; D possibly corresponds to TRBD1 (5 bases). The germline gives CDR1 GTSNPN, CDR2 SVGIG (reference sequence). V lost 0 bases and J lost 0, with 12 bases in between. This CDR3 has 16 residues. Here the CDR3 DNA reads TGTGCCTGGAGTGTACGCTGGACACTTAGCAATCAGCCCCAGCATTTT. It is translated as CAWSVRWTLSNQPQHF.

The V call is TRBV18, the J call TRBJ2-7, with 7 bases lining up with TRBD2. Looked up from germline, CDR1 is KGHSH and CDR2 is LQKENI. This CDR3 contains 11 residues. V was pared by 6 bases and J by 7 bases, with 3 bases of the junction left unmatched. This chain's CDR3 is CASSRGGEQYF. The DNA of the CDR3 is TGTGCCAGCTCTCGGGGAGGGGAGCAGTACTTC.

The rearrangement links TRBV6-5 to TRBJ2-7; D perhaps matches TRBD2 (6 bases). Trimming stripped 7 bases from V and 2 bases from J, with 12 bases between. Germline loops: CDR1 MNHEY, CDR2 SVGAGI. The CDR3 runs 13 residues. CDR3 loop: CASIRTIPYEQYF. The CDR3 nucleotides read TGTGCCAGCATCCGGACTATACCCTACGAGCAGTACTTC.